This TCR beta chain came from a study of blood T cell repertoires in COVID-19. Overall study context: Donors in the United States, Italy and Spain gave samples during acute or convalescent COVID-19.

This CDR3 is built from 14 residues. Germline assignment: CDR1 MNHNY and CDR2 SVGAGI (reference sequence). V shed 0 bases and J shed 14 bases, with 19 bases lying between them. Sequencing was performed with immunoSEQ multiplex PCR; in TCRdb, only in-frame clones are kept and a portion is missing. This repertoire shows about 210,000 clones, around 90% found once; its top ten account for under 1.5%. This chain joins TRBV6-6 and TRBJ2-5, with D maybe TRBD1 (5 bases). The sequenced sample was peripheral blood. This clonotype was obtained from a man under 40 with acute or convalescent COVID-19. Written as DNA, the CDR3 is TGTGCCAGCAGTTACTCGGGGCCTCGACCCGCGTATTACTTC. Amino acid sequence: CASSYSGPRPAYYF.